Given below is one T cell receptor (beta chain) in context. With 8 bases removed from V and 1 base from J, the gap between germline ends came to 14 bases. This CDR3 region has 14 residues. Germline-derived CDR1 and CDR2 are MNHEY and SVGAGI. Authors' analysis steps: Estimation of nucleated cell counts relied on the amplification of reference gene primers. Sequenced by immunoSEQ multiplex PCR; TCRdb stores in-frame clones only, minus some. V, J and clone size are taken as reported in that table, and D and trimming were inferred from the DNA itself. In the table there are some 320,000 clones, roughly nine tenths of which are singletons. The sample belongs to a study of blood T cell repertoires in COVID-19. Looking at the study overall: Donors in the United States, Italy and Spain gave samples during acute or convalescent COVID-19. Sources were T cells, B-cell-depleted T cells, or PBMCs; the material itself was cDNA or gDNA.

The Seattle site enrolled patients during active infection and followed them longitudinally. This chain links TRBV6-5 with TRBJ1-1; D gene unclear. Specimen: peripheral blood. This receptor was identified in a young woman with COVID-19, enrolled during active disease. CDR3 sequence reads: CASAGGLENTEAFF. CDR3 nucleotide sequence: TGTGCCAGCGCCGGAGGTCTAGAGAACACTGAAGCTTTCTTT.